Given below is one TCR beta chain in context. Its antigen is currently unknown. For the second PCR, which ran for about 7 to 12 cycles, a sample-barcoded 5' primer and a J-beta primer mix were used. A single record per CDR3 protein comes from TCRdb applying MiXCR to the 5' RACE reads. The sample holds about 670,000 distinct CDR3 sequences, around two fifths seen once. The record originates from a study of blood T cells in healthy people across ages. General study points: Considered underestimates were the diversity estimates obtained from one million T cells. CMV status of donors was unknown, possibly confounding expanded clonotype changes.

Germline assignment: CDR1 SGDLS and CDR2 YYNGEE. V was pared by 4 bases and J by 7 bases, with 14 bases between. The CDR3 extends over 14 amino acids. This sequence was found in a man older than 75 in good health. The material sequenced was blood. The chain links TRBV9 to TRBJ2-2, with unresolved D. The CDR3 DNA reads as TGTGCCAGCAGCCCCAGACAAGTCGTCGGGGAGCTGTTTTTT. Translating it yields CASSPRQVVGELFF.